This is a list of T cell receptor beta chains from one sample in a study of cytomegalovirus exposure and HLA in healthy donors. Produced via immunoSEQ multiplex PCR; TCRdb's table is partial and in-frame only. The profile covers over 110,000 clones, with roughly 78% appearing a single time and 2.5% to 3% taken by the ten largest. Input material: PBMCs. Source of these receptors: a female donor in good health and CMV-seronegative. CDR3s include the opening cysteine and the closing phenylalanine or tryptophan. The order of the fields is clone size, D gene, V gene, J gene, CDR3 DNA, CDR3 protein. D genes are given only for firm matches. A clone size is listed for some rows: how often the clone was seen (once, few, many), or a class if it is expanded.

>NA|NA|TRBV27|TRBJ1-2
TGTGCCAGCAGTTCCACCGGGTTGGGGGGATATGGCTACACCTTC
CASSSTGLGGYGYTF
>NA|TRBD2|TRBV5-1|TRBJ2-2
TGCGCCAGCAGCTTGGTCCGGCGGGAGCGGAGCGGGGAGCTGTTTTTT
CASSLVRRERSGELFF
>NA|NA|TRBV6-5|TRBJ2-7
TGTGCCAGCAGGGTCCCTGCGGGTTACGAGCAGTACTTC
CASRVPAGYEQYF
>NA|NA|TRBV25-1|TRBJ2-1
TGTGCCAGCAGTGTAACAGGGCGCGAGCAGTTCTTC
CASSVTGREQFF
>NA|TRBD1|TRBV18|TRBJ2-7
TGTGCCAGCTCACCACTCGGGACAGGGGCATACGAGCAGTACTTC
CASSPLGTGAYEQYF
>once|TRBD2|TRBV13|TRBJ2-1
TGTGCCAGCAGCGAGGGACTAGTTTTCAATGAGCAGTTCTTC
CASSEGLVFNEQFF
>NA|NA|TRBV25-1|TRBJ1-1
TGTGCCAGCAGTGTGACAGGGAACACTGAAGCTTTCTTT
CASSVTGNTEAFF
>NA|NA|TRBV6-5|TRBJ2-5
TGTGCCAGTTCCGTGGGCTACCAAAAAGAGACCCAGTACTTC
CASSVGYQKETQYF
>NA|NA|TRBV5-8|TRBJ2-2
TGTGCCAGCAGCTTGGCCGTGAGGAACACCGGGGAGCTGTTTTTT
CASSLAVRNTGELFF
>NA|NA|TRBV20-1|TRBJ2-3
TGCAGTGCTCTCACAGATACGCAGTATTTT
CSALTDTQYF
>NA|TRBD1|TRBV19|TRBJ1-1
TGTGCCAGTAGTGCTTGGACAGGGAACACTGAAGCTTTCTTT
CASSAWTGNTEAFF
>few|TRBD2|TRBV7-2|TRBJ2-3
TGTGCCAGCAGCTCCGGAGCGGGGGCCCCCACAGATACGCAGTATTTT
CASSSGAGAPTDTQYF
>NA|NA|TRBV5-4|TRBJ2-6
TGTGCCAGCAGTCCAGGGGTTCCCAACGTCCTGACTTTC
CASSPGVPNVLTF
>once|TRBD1|TRBV15|TRBJ1-2
TGCGCCACCAGCTACGACAGGGGAAACTATGGCTACACCTTC
CATSYDRGNYGYTF
>once|TRBD1|TRBV30|TRBJ1-5
TGTGCCTGGAGGGACAGGGGCCCGAATCAGCCCCAGCATTTT
CAWRDRGPNQPQHF
>few|TRBD2|TRBV10-1|TRBJ2-2
TGCGCCAGCAGTAGCGGGACTCGGGACACCGGGGAGCTGTTTTTT
CASSSGTRDTGELFF
>NA|TRBD1|TRBV4-3|TRBJ2-1
TGCGCCAGCAGCCAAGCCAAAACAGGGGACAATGAGCAGTTCTTC
CASSQAKTGDNEQFF
>NA|TRBD2|TRBV30|TRBJ2-1
TGTGCCTGGAGTGTAGGGGGACTAGCCCGGTACAATGAGCAGTTCTTC
CAWSVGGLARYNEQFF
>NA|NA|TRBV28|TRBJ1-2
TGTGCCAGCAGTACCCGAAGGAAGCGGGGCTATGGCTACACCTTC
CASSTRRKRGYGYTF
>few|NA|TRBV5-1|TRBJ2-5
TGCGCCAGCAGCTTGCGAGAGACCCAGTACTTC
CASSLRETQYF
>NA|TRBD2|TRBV28|TRBJ2-3
TGTGCCAGCAGCCTGCCGGGACTAGCGAGGGATACGCAGTATTTT
CASSLPGLARDTQYF
>few|NA|TRBV29-1|TRBJ1-3
TGCAGCGTACGACAGACACTCTCTGGAAACACCATATATTTT
CSVRQTLSGNTIYF
>NA|NA|TRBV19|TRBJ1-1
TGTGCCAGTAGTACAACAGGCGGTCAGGCTTTCTTT
CASSTTGGQAFF
>NA|NA|TRBV6-1|TRBJ1-2
TGTGCCAGCAGTGATGGGGAGAACTATGGCTACACCTTC
CASSDGENYGYTF
>few|TRBD1|TRBV7-9|TRBJ2-7
TGTGCCAGCAGCTCCGGGACAGGGCGTTACGAGCAGTACTTC
CASSSGTGRYEQYF
>few|TRBD1|TRBV6-1|TRBJ1-1
TGTGCCAGCAGTCCTCGGACAGGTTCGGGCTCTGAAGCTTTCTTT
CASSPRTGSGSEAFF
>NA|NA|TRBV7-9|TRBJ1-2
TGTGCCAGCAGCTTAGTTATCGGCAGGGAGGGGTACTATGGCTACACCTTC
CASSLVIGREGYYGYTF
>NA|NA|TRBV6-1|TRBJ1-1
TGTGCCAGCAGTAATATGGGGGGGCGTACTGAAGCTTTCTTT
CASSNMGGRTEAFF
>NA|TRBD2|TRBV9|TRBJ2-1
TGTGCCAGCAGCGTTACTAGCGGGGGCAATGAGCAGTTCTTC
CASSVTSGGNEQFF
>many|TRBD2|TRBV10-2|TRBJ2-7
TGCGCCAGCAGTGATAAGACTAGCGCGACCTACGAGCAGTACTTC
CASSDKTSATYEQYF
>NA|NA|TRBV7-8|TRBJ2-7
TGTGCCAGCAGCTTAGGGAGCAGGGATTACGAGCAGTACTTC
CASSLGSRDYEQYF
>few|NA|TRBV6-1|TRBJ1-1
TGTGCCAGCAGTGAGGGTACAGAGAACACTGAAGCTTTCTTT
CASSEGTENTEAFF
>few|NA|TRBV18|TRBJ2-5
TGTGCCAGCTCACCCTATAAAGAGACCCAGTACTTC
CASSPYKETQYF
>NA|NA|TRBV6-4|TRBJ2-1
TGTGCCAGCAGTGACATTGCGGGGAATGAGCAGTTCTTC
CASSDIAGNEQFF
>NA|TRBD1|TRBV7-2|TRBJ2-1
TGTGCCAGCAGCGGGCAGGGGGCAAGGGGCAATGAGCAGTTCTTC
CASSGQGARGNEQFF
>once|NA|TRBV7-8|TRBJ1-2
TGTGCCAGCAGCTTAGTGGGGGGAATCTATGGCTACCCCTTC
CASSLVGGIYGYPF